This T cell receptor (beta chain) was observed in a study of regulatory T cells in long-lasting Graves disease. CDR3-region Arm-PCR and iRepertoire HTBI primers produced the TCR beta libraries. One entry per CDR3 protein, called by TCRdb with MiXCR from the multiplex PCR reads. The table lists 200,000 to 250,000 distinct CDR3 sequences, roughly a fifth of them singletons, with approximately 12% in the top ten. This clonotype has more than one count but fewer than ten. Germline CDR1 SGHTS, CDR2 YDEGEE. This CDR3 contains 14 residues. Trimming removed 4 bases from V and 0 bases from J, with 8 bases in between. Time point of the sample: newly diagnosed GD, antithyroid drugs for less than 3 months. With RNA extracted from PBMCs as input, the TCR library was made. The data were also submitted as part of a second study, on T cells in Graves' hyperthyroidism and ophthalmopathy.

Here the sequenced sample was peripheral blood mononuclear cells (PBMCs), taken at new diagnosis, from a patient treated with antithyroid drugs. The clonotype originates from a woman aged 30 to 39 with Graves disease. The V call is TRBV5-8, the J call TRBJ1-5; perhaps TRBD1 as D (6 bases). The CDR3 DNA reads as TGTGCCAGCAGCCGACAGGTTAGCAATCAGCCCCAGCATTTT. This sequence encodes CASSRQVSNQPQHF.